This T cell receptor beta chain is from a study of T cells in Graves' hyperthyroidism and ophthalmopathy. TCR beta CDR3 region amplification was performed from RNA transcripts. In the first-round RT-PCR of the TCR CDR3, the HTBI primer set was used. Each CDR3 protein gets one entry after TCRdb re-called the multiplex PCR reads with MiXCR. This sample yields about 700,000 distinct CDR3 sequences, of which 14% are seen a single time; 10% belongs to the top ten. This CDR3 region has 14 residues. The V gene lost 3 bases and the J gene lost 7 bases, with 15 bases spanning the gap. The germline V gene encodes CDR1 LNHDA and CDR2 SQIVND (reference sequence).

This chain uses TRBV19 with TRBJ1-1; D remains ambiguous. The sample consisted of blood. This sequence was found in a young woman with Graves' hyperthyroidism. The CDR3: CASSINWEGCEAFF. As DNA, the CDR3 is TGTGCCAGTAGTATCAACTGGGAGGGATGTGAAGCTTTCTTT.